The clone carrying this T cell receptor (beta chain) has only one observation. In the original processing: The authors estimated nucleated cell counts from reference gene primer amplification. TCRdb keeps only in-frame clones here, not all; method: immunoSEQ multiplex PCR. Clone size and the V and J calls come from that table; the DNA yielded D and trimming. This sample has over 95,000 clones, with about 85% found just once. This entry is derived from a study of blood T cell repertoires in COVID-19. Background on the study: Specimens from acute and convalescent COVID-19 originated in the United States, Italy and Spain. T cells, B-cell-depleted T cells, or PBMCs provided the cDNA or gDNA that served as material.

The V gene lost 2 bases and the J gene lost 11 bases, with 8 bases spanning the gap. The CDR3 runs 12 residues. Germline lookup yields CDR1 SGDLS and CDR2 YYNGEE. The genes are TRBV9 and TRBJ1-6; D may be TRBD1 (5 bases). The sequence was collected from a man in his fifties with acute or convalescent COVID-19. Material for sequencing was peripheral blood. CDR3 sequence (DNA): TGTGCCAGCAGCGTTTCAGGGCCACCCCTCCACTTT. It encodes CASSVSGPPLHF.